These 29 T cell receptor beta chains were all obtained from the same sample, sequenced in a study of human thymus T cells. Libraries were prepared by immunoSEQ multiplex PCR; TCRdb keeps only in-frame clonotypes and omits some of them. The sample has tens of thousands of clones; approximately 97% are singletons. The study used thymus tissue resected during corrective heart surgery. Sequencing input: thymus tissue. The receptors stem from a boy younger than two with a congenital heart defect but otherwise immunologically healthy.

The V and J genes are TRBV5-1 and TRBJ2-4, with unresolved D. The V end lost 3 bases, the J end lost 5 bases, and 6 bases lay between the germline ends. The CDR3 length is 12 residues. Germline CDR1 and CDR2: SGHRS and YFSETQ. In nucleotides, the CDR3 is TGCGCCAGCAGCTGTGGGGAAAACATTCAGTACTTC. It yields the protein CASSCGENIQYF. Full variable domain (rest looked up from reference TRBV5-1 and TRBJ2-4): KAGVTQTPRYLIKTRGQQVTLSCSPISGHRSVSWYQQTPGQGLQFLFEYFSETQRNKGNFPGRFSGRQFSNSRSEMNVSTLELGDSALYLCASSCGENIQYFGAGTRLSVL.

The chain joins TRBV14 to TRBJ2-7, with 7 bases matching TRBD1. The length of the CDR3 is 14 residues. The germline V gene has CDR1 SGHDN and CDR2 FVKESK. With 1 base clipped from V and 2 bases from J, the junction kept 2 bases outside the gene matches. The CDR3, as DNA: TGTGCCAGCAGCCAAGGGGACAGACCCTACGAGCAGTACTTC. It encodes CASSQGDRPYEQYF.

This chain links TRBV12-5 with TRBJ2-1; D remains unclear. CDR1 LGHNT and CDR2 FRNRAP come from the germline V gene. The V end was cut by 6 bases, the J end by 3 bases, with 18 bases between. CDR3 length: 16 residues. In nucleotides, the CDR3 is TGTGCTAGTGGACCCCAGGCGGCGGCCCACTACAATGAGCAGTTCTTC. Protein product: CASGPQAAAHYNEQFF.

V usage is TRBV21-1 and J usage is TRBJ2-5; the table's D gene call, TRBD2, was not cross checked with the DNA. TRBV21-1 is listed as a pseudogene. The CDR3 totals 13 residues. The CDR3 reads CASSKEPEETQYF. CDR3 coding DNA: TGTGCCAGCAGCAAAGAACCTGAGGAGACCCAGTACTTC.

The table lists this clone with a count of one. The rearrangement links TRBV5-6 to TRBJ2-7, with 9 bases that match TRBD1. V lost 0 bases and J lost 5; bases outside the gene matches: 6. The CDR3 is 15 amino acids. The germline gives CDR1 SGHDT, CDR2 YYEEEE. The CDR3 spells CASSLGGTGRHEQYF. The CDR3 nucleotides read TGTGCCAGCAGCTTGGGAGGGACAGGGCGGCACGAGCAGTACTTC.

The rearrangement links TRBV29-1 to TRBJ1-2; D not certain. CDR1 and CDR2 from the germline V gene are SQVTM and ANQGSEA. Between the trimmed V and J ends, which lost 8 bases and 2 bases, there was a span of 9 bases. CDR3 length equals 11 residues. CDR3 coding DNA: TGCAGCTGTCTGGGCAACTATGGCTACACCTTC. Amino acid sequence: CSCLGNYGYTF.

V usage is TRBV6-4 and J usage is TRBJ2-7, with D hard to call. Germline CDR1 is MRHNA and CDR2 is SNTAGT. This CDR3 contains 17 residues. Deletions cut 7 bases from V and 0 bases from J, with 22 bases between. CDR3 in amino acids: CASTLRSGCTISYEQYF. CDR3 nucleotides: TGTGCCAGCACCCTGAGGTCAGGCTGTACCATCTCCTACGAGCAGTACTTC.

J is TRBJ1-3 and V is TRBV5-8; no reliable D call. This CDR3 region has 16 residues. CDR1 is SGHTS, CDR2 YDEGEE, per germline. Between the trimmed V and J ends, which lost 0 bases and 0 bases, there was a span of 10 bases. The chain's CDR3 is CASSLVDVPSGNTIYF. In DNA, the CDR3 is TGTGCCAGCAGCTTGGTCGACGTCCCCTCTGGAAACACCATATATTTT.

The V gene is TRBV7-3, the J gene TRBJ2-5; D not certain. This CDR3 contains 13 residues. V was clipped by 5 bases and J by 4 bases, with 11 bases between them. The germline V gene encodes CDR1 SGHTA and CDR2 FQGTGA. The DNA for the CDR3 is TGTGCCAGCAGCAAATCTGGTGGAGAGACCCAGTACTTC. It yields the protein CASSKSGGETQYF.

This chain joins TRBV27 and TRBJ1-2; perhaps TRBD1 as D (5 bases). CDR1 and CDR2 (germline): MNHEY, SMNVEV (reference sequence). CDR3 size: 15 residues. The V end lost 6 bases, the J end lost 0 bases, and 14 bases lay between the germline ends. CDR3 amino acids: CASSETGSSNYGYTF. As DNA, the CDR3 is TGTGCCAGCAGCGAAACAGGATCGTCTAACTATGGCTACACCTTC.

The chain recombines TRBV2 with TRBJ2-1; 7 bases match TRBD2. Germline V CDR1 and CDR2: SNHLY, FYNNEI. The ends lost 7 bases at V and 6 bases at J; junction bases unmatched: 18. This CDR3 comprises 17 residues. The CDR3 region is CASTSWGGSGSGNEQFF. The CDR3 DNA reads TGTGCCAGCACTTCTTGGGGAGGGTCCGGTTCGGGCAATGAGCAGTTCTTC.

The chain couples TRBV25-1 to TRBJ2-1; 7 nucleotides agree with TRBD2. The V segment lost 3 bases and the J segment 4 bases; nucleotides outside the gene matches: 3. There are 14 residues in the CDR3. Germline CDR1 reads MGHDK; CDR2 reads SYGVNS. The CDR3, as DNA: TGTGCCAGCAGTGACCACGGGGGGTACAATGAGCAGTTCTTC. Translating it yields CASSDHGGYNEQFF. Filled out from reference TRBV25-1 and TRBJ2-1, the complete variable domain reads EADIYQTPRYLVIGTGKKITLECSQTMGHDKMYWYQQDPGMELHLIHYSYGVNSTEKGDLSSESTVSRIRTEHFPLTLESARPSHTSQYLCASSDHGGYNEQFFGPGTRLTVL.

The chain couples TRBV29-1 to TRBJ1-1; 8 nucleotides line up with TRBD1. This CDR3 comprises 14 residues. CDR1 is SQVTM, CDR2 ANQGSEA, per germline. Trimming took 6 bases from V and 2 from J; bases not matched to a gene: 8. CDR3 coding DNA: TGCAGCGTCGCCGGGACAGGAAGAAACACTGAAGCTTTCTTT. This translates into CSVAGTGRNTEAFF.

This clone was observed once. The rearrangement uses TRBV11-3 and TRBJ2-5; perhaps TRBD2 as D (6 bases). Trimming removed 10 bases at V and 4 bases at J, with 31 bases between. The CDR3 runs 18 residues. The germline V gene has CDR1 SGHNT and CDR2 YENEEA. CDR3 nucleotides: TGTGCCACCGCCGTTGGAGTCCCAATGACTAGTACCCCAGAGACCCAGTACTTC. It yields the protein CATAVGVPMTSTPETQYF. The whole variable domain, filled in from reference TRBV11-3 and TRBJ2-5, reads EAGVVQSPRYKIIEKKQPVAFWCNPISGHNTLYWYLQNLGQGPELLIRYENEEAVDDSQLPKDRFSAERLKGVDSTLKIQPAELGDSAVYLCATAVGVPMTSTPETQYFGPGTRLLVL.

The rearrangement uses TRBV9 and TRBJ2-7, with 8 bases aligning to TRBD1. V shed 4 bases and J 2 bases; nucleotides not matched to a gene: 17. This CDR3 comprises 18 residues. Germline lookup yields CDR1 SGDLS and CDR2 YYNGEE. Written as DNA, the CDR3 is TGTGCCAGCAGCCCCCGAAGTGTCGGGACAGGTCCCACCTACGAGCAGTACTTC. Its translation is CASSPRSVGTGPTYEQYF.

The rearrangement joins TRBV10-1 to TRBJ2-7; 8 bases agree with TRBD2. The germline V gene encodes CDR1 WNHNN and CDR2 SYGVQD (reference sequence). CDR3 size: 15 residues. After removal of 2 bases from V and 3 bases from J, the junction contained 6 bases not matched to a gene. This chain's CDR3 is CASSEPRGGFYEQYF. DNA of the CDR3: TGCGCCAGCAGTGAGCCCCGGGGGGGATTCTACGAGCAGTACTTC.

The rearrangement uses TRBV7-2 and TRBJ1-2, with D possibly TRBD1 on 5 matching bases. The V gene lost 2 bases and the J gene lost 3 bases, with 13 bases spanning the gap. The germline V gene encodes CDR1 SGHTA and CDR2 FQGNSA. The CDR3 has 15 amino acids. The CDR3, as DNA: TGTGCCAGCAGCTTATTCTTGGGGGTCTACTATGGCTACACCTTC. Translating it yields CASSLFLGVYYGYTF.

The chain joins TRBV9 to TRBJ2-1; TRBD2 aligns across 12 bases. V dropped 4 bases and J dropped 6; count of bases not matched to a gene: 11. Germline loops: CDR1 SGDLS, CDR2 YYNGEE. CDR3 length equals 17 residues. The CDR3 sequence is CASSTRLAGASGNEQFF. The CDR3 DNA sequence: TGTGCCAGCAGCACCCGACTAGCGGGAGCGAGTGGCAATGAGCAGTTCTTC.

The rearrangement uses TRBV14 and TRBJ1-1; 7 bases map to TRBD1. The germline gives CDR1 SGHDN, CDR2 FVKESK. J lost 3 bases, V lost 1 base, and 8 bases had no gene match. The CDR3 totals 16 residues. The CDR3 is CASSQGASGGDTEAFF. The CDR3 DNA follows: TGTGCCAGCAGCCAAGGGGCCTCAGGGGGAGACACTGAAGCTTTCTTT.

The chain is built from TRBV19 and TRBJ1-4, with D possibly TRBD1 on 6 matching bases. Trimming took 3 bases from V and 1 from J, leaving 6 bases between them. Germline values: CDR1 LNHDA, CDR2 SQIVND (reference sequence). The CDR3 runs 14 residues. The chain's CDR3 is CASSIRGTNEKLFF. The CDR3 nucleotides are TGTGCCAGTAGTATCAGGGGAACTAATGAAAAACTGTTTTTT.

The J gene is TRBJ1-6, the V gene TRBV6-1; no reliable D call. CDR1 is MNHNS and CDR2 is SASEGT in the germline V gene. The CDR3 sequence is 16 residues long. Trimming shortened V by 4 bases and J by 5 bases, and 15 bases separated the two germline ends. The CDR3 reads CASSGARRIDNSPLHF. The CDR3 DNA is TGTGCCAGCAGTGGTGCTCGAAGGATCGATAATTCACCCCTCCACTTT.

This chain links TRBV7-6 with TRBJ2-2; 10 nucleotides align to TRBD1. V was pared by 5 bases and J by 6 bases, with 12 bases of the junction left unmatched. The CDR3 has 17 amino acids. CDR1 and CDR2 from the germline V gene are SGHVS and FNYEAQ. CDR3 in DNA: TGTGCCAGCAGCGACTTCGACAGGGGGCGTGGGCCCGGGGAGCTGTTTTTT. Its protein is CASSDFDRGRGPGELFF.

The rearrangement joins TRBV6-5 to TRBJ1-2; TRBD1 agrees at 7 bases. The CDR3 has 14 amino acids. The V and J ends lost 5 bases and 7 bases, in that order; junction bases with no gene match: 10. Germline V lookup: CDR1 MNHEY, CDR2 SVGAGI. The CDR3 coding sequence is TGTGCCAGCAGTCCCATCGACAGGGAGGGTGGCTACACCTTC. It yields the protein CASSPIDREGGYTF.

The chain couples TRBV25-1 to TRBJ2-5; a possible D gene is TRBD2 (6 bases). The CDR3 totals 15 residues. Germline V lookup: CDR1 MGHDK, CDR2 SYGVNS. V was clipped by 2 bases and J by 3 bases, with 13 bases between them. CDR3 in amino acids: CASSELRSSEETQYF. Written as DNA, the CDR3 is TGTGCCAGCAGTGAACTGCGGTCTAGCGAAGAGACCCAGTACTTC.

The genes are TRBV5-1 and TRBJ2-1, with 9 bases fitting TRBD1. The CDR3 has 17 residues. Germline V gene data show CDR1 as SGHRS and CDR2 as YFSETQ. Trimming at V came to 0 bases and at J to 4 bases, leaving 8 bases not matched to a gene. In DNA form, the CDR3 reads TGCGCCAGCAGCTTGGATCCCCGACAGGGGGAGTACAATGAGCAGTTCTTC. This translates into CASSLDPRQGEYNEQFF.

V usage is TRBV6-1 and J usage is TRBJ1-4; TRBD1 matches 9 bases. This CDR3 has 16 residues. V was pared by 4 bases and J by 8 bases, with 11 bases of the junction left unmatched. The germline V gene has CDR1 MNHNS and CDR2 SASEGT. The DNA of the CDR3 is TGTGCCAGCAGTGGACACCGACAGGGGGAAGGAGAAAAACTGTTTTTT. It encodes CASSGHRQGEGEKLFF.

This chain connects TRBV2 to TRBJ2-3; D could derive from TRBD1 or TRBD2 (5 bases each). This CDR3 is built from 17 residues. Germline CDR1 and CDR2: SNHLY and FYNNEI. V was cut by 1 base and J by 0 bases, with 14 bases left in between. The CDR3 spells CASSEGRDGVSTDTQYF. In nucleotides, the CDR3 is TGTGCCAGCAGTGAAGGACGGGACGGGGTTAGCACAGATACGCAGTATTTT.

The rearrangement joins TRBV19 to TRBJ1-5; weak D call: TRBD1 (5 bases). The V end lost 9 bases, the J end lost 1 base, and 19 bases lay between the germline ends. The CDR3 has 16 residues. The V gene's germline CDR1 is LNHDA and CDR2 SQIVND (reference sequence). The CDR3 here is CASKPPGPQSNQPQHF. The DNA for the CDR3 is TGTGCCAGCAAACCCCCGGGACCGCAAAGCAATCAGCCCCAGCATTTT. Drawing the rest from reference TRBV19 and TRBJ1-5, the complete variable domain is DGGITQSPKYLFRKEGQNVTLSCEQNLNHDAMYWYRQDPGQGLRLIYYSQIVNDFQKGDIAEGYSVSREKKESFPLTVTSAQKNPTAFYLCASKPPGPQSNQPQHFGDGTRLSIL.

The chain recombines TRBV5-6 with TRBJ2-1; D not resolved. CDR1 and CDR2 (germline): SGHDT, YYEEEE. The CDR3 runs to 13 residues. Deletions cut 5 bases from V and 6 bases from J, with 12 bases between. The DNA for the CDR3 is TGTGCCAGCAGATCCCGTGGACCCAATGAGCAGTTCTTC. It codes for CASRSRGPNEQFF.